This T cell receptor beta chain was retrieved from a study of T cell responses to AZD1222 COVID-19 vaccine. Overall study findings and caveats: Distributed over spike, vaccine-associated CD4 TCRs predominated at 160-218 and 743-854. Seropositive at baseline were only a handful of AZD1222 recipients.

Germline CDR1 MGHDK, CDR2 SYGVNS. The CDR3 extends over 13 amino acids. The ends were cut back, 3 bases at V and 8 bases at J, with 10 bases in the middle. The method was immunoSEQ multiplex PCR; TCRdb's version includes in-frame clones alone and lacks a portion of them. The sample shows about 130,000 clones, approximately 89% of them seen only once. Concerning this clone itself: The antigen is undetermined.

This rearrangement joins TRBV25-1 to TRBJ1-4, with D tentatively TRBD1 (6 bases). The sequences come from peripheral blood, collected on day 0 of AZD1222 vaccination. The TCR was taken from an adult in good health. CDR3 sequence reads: CASSDTGLEKLFF. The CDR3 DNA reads TGTGCCAGCAGTGACACAGGGTTGGAAAAACTGTTTTTT.